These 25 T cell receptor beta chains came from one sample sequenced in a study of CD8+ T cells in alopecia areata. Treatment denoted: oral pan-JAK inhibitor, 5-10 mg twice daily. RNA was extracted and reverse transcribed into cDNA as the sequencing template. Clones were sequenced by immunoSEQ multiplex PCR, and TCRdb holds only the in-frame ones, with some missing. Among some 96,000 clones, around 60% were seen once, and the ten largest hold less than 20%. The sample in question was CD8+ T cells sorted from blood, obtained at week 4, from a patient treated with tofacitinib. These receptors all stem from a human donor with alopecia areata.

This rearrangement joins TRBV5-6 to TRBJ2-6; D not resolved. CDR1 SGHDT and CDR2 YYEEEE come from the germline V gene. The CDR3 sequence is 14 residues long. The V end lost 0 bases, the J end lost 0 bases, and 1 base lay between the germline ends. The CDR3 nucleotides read TGTGCCAGCAGCTTGGGCTCTGGGGCCAACGTCCTGACTTTC. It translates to CASSLGSGANVLTF.

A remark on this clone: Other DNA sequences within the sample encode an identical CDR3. The CDR3 nucleotides read TGCGCCAGCAGCTTGGCCGGCCGCGGCTTGAACACTGAAGCTTTCTTT. Its translation: CASSLAGRGLNTEAFF. The chain couples TRBV5-1 to TRBJ1-1; D gene uncertain. The CDR3 length is 16 residues. V was cut by 0 bases and J by 0 bases, with 12 bases left in between. Germline lookup yields CDR1 SGHRS and CDR2 YFSETQ.

CDR3 protein: CASSLAPQNTEAFF. The CDR3 DNA sequence: TGTGCCAGCAGCTTAGCCCCGCAGAACACTGAAGCTTTCTTT. J is TRBJ1-1 and V is TRBV7-2; D is unresolved. CDR1 and CDR2 from the germline V gene are SGHTA and FQGNSA. This CDR3 spans 14 amino acids. V was shortened by 0 bases and J by 1 base, with 6 bases between the two germline ends. Full variable domain (missing parts from reference TRBV7-2 and TRBJ1-1): GAGVSQSPSNKVTEKGKDVELRCDPISGHTALYWYRQSLGQGLEFLIYFQGNSAPDKSGLPSDRFSAERTGGSVSTLTIQRTQQEDSAVYLCASSLAPQNTEAFFGQGTRLTVV.

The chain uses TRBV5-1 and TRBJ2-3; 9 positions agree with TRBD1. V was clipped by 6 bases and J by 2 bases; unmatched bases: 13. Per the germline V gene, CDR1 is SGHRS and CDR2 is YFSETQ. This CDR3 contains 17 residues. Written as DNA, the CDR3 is TGCGCCAGCAATTCCTTCTCGGGACAGGGATTCACAGATACGCAGTATTTT. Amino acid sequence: CASNSFSGQGFTDTQYF.

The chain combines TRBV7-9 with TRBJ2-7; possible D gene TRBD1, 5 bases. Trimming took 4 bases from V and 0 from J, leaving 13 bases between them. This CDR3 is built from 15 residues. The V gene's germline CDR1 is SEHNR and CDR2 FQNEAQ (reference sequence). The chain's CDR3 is CASSSSKDTSYEQYF. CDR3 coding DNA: TGTGCCAGCAGCTCGAGTAAGGACACCTCCTACGAGCAGTACTTC. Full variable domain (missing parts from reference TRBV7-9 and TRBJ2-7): DTGVSQNPRHKITKRGQNVTFRCDPISEHNRLYWYRQTLGQGPEFLTYFQNEAQLEKSRLLSDRFSAERPKGSFSTLEIQRTEQGDSAMYLCASSSSKDTSYEQYFGPGTRLTVT.

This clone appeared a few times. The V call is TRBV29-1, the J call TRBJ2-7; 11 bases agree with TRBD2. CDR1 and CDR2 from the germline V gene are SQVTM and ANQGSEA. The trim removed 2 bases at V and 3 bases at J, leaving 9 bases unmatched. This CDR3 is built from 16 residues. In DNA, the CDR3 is TGCAGCGTTGAATTCCTAGCGGGAGGCCGTCACTACGAGCAGTACTTC. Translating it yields CSVEFLAGGRHYEQYF.

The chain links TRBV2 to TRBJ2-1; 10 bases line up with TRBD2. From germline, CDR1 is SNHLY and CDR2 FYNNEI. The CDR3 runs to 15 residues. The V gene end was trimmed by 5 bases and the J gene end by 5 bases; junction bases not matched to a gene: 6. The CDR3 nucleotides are TGTGCCAGCAGTTACAGCGGGGGGGCGAACAATGAGCAGTTCTTC. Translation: CASSYSGGANNEQFF.

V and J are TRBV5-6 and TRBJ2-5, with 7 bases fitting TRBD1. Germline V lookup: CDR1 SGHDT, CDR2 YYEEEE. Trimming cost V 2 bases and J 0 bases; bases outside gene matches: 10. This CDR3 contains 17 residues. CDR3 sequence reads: CASSFVQGDLYQETQYF. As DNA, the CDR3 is TGTGCCAGCAGCTTCGTCCAGGGGGATCTGTACCAAGAGACCCAGTACTTC.

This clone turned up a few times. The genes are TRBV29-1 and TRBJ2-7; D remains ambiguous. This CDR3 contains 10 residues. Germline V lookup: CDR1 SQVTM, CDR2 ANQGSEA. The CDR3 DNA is TGCAGTGCTGTAGGGAACGAGCAGTACTTC. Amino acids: CSAVGNEQYF.

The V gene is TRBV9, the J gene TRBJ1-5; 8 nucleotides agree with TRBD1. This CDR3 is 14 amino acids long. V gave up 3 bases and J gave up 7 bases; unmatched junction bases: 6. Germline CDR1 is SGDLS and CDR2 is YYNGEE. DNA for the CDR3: TGTGCCAGCAGCGGGACAGGGCAGGGGCAGCCCCAGCATTTT. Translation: CASSGTGQGQPQHF. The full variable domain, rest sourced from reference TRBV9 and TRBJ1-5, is DSGVTQTPKHLITATGQRVTLRCSPRSGDLSVYWYQQSLDQGLQFLIQYYNGEERAKGNILERFSAQQFPDLHSELNLSSLELGDSALYFCASSGTGQGQPQHFGDGTRLSIL.

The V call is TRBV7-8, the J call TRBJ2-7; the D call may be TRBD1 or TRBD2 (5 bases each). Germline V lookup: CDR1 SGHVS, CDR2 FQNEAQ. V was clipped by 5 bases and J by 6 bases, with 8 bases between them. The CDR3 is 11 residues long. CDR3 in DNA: TGTGCCAGCAGCGGGGGACCCGAGCAGTACTTC. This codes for CASSGGPEQYF.

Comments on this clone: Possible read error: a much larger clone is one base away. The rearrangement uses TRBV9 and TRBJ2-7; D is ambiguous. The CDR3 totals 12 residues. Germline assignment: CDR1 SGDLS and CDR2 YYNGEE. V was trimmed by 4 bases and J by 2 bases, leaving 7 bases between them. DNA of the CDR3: TGTGCCAGCAGCTCTACCGCCTACGAGCAGTACTTC. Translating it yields CASSSTAYEQYF.

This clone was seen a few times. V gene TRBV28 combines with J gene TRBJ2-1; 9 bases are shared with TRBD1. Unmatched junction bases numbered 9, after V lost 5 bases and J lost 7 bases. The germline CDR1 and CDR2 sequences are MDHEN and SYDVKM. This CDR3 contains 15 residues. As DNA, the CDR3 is TGTGCCAGCAGTCCATTTGAGGGGACAGGGAATGAGCAGTTCTTC. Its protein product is CASSPFEGTGNEQFF.

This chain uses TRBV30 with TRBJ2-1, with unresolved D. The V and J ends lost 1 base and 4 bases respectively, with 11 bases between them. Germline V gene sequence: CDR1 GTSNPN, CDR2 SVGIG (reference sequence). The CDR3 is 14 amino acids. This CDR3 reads CAWSAESKYNEQFF. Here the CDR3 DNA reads TGTGCCTGGAGTGCTGAGTCGAAATACAATGAGCAGTTCTTC.

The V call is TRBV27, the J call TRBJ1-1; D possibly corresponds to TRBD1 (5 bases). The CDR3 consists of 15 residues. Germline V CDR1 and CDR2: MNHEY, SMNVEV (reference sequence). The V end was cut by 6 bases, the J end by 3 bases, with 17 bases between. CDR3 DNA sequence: TGTGCCAGCAGCCCGGGGACGCGAGGGGACACTGAAGCTTTCTTT. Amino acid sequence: CASSPGTRGDTEAFF.

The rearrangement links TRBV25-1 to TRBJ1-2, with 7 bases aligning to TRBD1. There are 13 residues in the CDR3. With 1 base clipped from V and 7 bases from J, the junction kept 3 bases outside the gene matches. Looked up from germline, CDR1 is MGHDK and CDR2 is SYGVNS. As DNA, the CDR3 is TGTGCCAGCAGTGAATCGACAGGGAGTGGCTACACCTTC. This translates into CASSESTGSGYTF.

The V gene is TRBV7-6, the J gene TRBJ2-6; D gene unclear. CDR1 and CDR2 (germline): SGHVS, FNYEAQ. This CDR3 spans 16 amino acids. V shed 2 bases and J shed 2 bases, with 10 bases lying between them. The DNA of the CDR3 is TGTGCCAGCAGCTTACTGAATGCACCTGGGGCCAACGTCCTGACTTTC. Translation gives CASSLLNAPGANVLTF.

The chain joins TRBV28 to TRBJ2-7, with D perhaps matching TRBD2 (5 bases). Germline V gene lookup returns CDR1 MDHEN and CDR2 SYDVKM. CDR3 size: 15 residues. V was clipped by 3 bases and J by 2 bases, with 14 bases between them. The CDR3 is CASSFFHRGTYEQYF. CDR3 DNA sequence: TGTGCCAGCAGTTTCTTCCATAGAGGGACCTACGAGCAGTACTTC. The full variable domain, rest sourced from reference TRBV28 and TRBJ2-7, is DVKVTQSSRYLVKRTGEKVFLECVQDMDHENMFWYRQDPGLGLRLIYFSYDVKMKEKGDIPEGYSVSREKKERFSLILESASTNQTSMYLCASSFFHRGTYEQYFGPGTRLTVT.

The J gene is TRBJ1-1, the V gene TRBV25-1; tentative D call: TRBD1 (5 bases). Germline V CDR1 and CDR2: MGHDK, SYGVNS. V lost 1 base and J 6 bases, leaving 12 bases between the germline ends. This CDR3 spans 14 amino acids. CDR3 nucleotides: TGTGCCAGCAGTGAATTTGAGGGACGCTCTGAAGCTTTCTTT. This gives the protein CASSEFEGRSEAFF.

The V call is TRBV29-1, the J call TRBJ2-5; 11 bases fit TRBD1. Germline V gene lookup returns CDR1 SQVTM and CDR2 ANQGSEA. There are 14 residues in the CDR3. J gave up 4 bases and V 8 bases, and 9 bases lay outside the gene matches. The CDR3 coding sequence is TGCAGCACCCGGGACAGGGGGTCACGAGAGACCCAGTACTTC. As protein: CSTRDRGSRETQYF.

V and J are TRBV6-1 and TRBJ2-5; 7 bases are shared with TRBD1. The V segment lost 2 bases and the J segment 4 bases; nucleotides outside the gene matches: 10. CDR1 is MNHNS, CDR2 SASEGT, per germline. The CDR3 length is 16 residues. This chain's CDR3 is CASSEYPGQSAETQYF. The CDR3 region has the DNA TGTGCCAGCAGTGAATACCCGGGACAGTCCGCAGAGACCCAGTACTTC.

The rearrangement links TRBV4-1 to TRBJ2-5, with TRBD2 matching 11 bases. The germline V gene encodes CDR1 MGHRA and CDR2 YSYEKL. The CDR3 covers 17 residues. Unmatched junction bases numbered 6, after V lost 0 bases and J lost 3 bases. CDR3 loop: CASSQDPSGGLEETQYF. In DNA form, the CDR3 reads TGCGCCAGCAGCCAAGATCCTAGCGGGGGGCTCGAAGAGACCCAGTACTTC.

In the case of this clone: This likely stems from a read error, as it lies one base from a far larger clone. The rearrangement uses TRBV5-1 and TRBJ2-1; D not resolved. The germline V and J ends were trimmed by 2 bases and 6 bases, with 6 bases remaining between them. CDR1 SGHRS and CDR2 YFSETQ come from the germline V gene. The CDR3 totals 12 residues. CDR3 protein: CASSFGRNEQFF. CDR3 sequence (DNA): TGCGCCAGCAGCTTCGGCCGCAATGAGCAGTTCTTC.

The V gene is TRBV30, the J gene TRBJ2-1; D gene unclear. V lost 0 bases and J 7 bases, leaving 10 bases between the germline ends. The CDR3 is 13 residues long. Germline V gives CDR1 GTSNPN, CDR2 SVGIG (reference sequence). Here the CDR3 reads CAWSVLLGNEQFF. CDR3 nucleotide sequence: TGTGCCTGGAGTGTACTTCTGGGGAATGAGCAGTTCTTC.

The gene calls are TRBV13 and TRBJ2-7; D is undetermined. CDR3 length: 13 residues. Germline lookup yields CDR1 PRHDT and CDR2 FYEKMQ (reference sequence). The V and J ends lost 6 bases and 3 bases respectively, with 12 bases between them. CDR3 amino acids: CASSYGQHYEQYF. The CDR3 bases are TGTGCCAGCAGTTATGGGCAGCACTACGAGCAGTACTTC.